The subject of this entry is one TCR beta chain. This entry belongs to a study of cytomegalovirus exposure and HLA in healthy donors. PCR amplification relied on 60 Vbeta primers (plus 13 Jbeta primers). The method was immunoSEQ multiplex PCR; TCRdb's version includes in-frame clones alone and lacks a portion of them. The table has approximately 120,000 clones, roughly 80% seen once. V lost 7 bases to trimming and J lost 0 bases, with 16 bases between them. CDR1 and CDR2 from the germline V gene are SNHLY and FYNNEI. This CDR3 has 15 amino acids. The sequencing sample was made of PBMCs. The clonotype originates from a man aged 18 to 30 in good health and CMV-seropositive. The rearrangement links TRBV2 to TRBJ2-7; D may be TRBD1 (5 bases). In DNA form, the CDR3 reads TGTGCCAGCACCTCTCTAGGGGCGCGCTCCTACGAGCAGTACTTC. Protein product: CASTSLGARSYEQYF. Drawing the rest from reference TRBV2 and TRBJ2-7, the complete variable domain is EPEVTQTPSHQVTQMGQEVILRCVPISNHLYFYWYRQILGQKVEFLVSFYNNEISEKSEIFDDQFSVERPDGSNFTLKIRSTKLEDSAMYFCASTSLGARSYEQYFGPGTRLTVT.